This T cell receptor (beta chain) was sequenced in a study of graft-versus-host responses after intestinal transplantation (dated by TCRdb to about 2021). For the study in its entirety: Recipients received multivisceral, liver-intestinal, or isolated intestinal transplants. The cohort enrolled 20 to 25 intestinal transplant recipients including one retransplant, and a few patients lacking pretransplant specimens were excluded. Samples from a few later patients were sequenced in-house on an Illumina MiSeq with MiXCR processing rather than by the commercial service. To identify alloreactive clones, pre-transplant mixed lymphocyte reaction products were sequenced and compared with unstimulated pre-transplant donor and recipient T cells. Bulk TCR-beta CDR3 sequencing was used to track graft-versus-host and host-versus-graft alloreactive T cell clones in the graft, circulation and bone marrow after intestinal transplantation. Every recipient was given anti-thymocyte globulin induction, then maintenance tacrolimus and steroids for 3 to 4 years. A peak of at least 4% donor T cells among recipient peripheral blood mononuclear cells was the definition used for donor T cell macrochimerism.

For this clone: The specificity of this receptor is unknown. Base qualities are not at hand, and no much larger clone is one base apart.

The library was made by the immunoSEQ multiplex PCR assay. For most patients, high-throughput TCR-beta CDR3 sequencing of genomic DNA was performed by Adaptive Biotechnologies. Processing in the source paper ran as follows. TCR sequencing data for 15 to 20 patients were retrieved from Adaptive's ImmunoSEQ software; a few other patients were processed with MiXCR and VDJtools. CDR3 nucleotide sequences shared between donor and recipient were removed because their origin could not be assigned. Alloreactive clones required at least 2-fold expansion over unstimulated cells and minimum CFSE-low frequency of 0.002% (template counts) or 0.001% (read counts). Clones were considered mappable if detected in sequenced pre-transplant spleen, lymph node, or MLR CFSE-low populations of the donor or recipient. Cumulative frequency of alloreactive clones was calculated as a percentage of all sequences weighted by copy number. Held by TCRdb, this immuneACCESS table contains in-frame sequences only and omits some clones. Under half of the omission traces to an unresolved V gene where checked; the cause of the rest is unknown. Clone size and the V and J calls come from that table; the DNA yielded D and trimming. The sample yields about 9,600 clones; approximately 77% were counted once. 20% of the sample is in the top ten clones.

Intraepithelial and lamina propria lymphocytes were isolated from graft specimens using dithiothreitol, EDTA incubations and collagenase D digestion. Serial intestinal graft biopsy specimens collected up to 600 days after transplant underwent bulk TCR-beta sequencing. The CDR3 holds 13 amino acids from the cysteine to the phenylalanine. Just CDR3 DNA is preserved here, 39 bases in frame from base 1. The germline V gene gives CDR1 as SNHLY and CDR2 as FYNNEI. V loses 10 bases, J loses 6 bases, and the germline ends lie 16 bases apart. What the authors observed across the whole study: Conclusions were limited by the relatively low number and heterogeneity of intestinal transplant patients. In the allografts of patients with donor T cell macrochimerism, GvH to HvG T cell clonal ratios were high. Peak levels of circulating GvH clones were associated with declines in HvG clones early after transplant. GvH clones were found in recipient bone marrow, and some of the GvH clones appeared earlier in ileal mucosa or blood, which is consistent with an intestinal mucosal origin.

This chain joins TRBV2 to TRBJ2-1, with the D gene not confidently named. Sample: ileum tissue, taken nearly 480 days after intestinal transplantation. This receptor was obtained from a human patient who received an intestinal transplant, so some T cells may come from the graft donor. This receptor has the CDR3 CATPGLVLNEQFF. The bases are TGTGCCACCCCCGGATTAGTTCTCAATGAGCAGTTCTTC.